There are many counts of the clone carrying this TCR beta chain. This sample was included in a study of T cells after yellow fever vaccination. Trimming removed 3 bases from V and 0 bases from J, with 9 bases in between. The CDR3 has 14 residues. Germline assignment: CDR1 DFQATT and CDR2 SNEGSKA (reference sequence). TCRdb analysed the 5' RACE reads with MiXCR anew, one entry per CDR3 protein. Of more than 90,000 distinct CDR3 sequences listed, roughly 6.8% were seen once; the top ten hold 2.5% to 3.5%. The source was CD4+ T cells sorted from PBMCs, collected more than 40 days after the first yellow fever vaccination. The receptor comes from a man aged 18 to 35 who received the YFV17D yellow fever vaccine. The gene calls are TRBV20-1 and TRBJ1-5; D gene unclear. CDR3 nucleotides: TGCAGTGCTAGCGTAGGCCCTAGCAATCAGCCCCAGCATTTT. Protein sequence: CSASVGPSNQPQHF.